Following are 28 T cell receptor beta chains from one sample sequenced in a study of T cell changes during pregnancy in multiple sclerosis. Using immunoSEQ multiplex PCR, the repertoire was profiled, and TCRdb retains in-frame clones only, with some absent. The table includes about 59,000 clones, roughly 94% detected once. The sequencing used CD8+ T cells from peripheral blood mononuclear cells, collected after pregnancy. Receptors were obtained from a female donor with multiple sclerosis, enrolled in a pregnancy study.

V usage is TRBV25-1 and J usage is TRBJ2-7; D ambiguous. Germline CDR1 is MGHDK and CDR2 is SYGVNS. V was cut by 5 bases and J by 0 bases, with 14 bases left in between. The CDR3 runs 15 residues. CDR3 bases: TGTGCCAGCAGTTGTAGACTCCTCAGCTCCTACGAGCAGTACTTC. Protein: CASSCRLLSSYEQYF.

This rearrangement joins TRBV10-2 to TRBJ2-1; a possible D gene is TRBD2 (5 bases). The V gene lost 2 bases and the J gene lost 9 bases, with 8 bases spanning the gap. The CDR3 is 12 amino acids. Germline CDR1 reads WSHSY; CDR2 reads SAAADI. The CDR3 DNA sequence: TGCGCCAGCAGTGAGCTCCGGGGTGAGCAGTTCTTC. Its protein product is CASSELRGEQFF.

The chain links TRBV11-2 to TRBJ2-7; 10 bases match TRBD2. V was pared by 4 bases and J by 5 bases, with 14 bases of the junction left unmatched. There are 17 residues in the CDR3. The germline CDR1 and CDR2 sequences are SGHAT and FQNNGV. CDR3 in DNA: TGTGCCAGCAGCTCCAACCTAGCGGGAGAGAAGTCGCACGAGCAGTACTTC. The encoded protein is CASSSNLAGEKSHEQYF.

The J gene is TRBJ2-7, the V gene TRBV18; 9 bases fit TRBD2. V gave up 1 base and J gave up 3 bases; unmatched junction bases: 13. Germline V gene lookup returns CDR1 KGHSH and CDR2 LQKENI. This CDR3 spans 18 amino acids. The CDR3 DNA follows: TGTGCCAGCTCACCACGACCAGGCGGGGTAGCGGGAGTCTACGAGCAGTACTTC. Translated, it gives CASSPRPGGVAGVYEQYF.

This chain's CDR3 is CAWSGQGITEAFF. For the CDR3, the DNA is TGTGCCTGGAGTGGACAAGGAATCACTGAAGCTTTCTTT. J is TRBJ1-1 and V is TRBV30, with D unclear. Germline-derived CDR1 and CDR2 are GTSNPN and SVGIG (reference sequence). The V end lost 1 base, the J end lost 4 bases, and 10 bases lay between the germline ends. This CDR3 contains 13 residues.

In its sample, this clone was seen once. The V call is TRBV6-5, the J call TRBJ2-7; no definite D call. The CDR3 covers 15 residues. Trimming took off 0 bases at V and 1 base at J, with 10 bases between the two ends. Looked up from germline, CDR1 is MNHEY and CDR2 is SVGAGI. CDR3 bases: TGTGCCAGCAGTTACTCTGGCAGGCGTTCCTACGAGCAGTACTTC. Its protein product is CASSYSGRRSYEQYF.

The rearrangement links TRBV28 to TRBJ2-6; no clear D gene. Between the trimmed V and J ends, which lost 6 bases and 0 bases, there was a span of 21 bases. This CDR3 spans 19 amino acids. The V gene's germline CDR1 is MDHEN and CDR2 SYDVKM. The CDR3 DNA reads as TGTGCCAGCAGCTCCCGTCACCTAACCCGCATCTCTGGGGCCAACGTCCTGACTTTC. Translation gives CASSSRHLTRISGANVLTF. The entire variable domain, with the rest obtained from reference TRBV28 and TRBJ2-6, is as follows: DVKVTQSSRYLVKRTGEKVFLECVQDMDHENMFWYRQDPGLGLRLIYFSYDVKMKEKGDIPEGYSVSREKKERFSLILESASTNQTSMYLCASSSRHLTRISGANVLTFGAGSRLTVL.

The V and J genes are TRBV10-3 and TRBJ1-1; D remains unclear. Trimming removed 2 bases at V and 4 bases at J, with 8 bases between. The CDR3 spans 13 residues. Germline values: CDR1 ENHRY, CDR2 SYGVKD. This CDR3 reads CAISEASSTEAFF. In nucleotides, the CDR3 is TGTGCCATCAGTGAGGCCTCCAGCACTGAAGCTTTCTTT.

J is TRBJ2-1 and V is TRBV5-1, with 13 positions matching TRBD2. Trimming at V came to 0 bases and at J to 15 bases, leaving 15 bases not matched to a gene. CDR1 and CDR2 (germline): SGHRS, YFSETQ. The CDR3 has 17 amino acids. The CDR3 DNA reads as TGCGCCAGCAGCTTGGGAATCGGGACTAGCGGGGATCAAGAGGGGTTCTTC. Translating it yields CASSLGIGTSGDQEGFF.

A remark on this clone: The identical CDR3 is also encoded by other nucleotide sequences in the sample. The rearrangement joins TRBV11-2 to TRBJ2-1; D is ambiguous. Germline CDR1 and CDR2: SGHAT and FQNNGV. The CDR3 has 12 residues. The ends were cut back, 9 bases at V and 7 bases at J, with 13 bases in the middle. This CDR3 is CASSRNENEQFF. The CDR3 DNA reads TGTGCCAGTAGCCGAAACGAGAATGAGCAGTTCTTC.

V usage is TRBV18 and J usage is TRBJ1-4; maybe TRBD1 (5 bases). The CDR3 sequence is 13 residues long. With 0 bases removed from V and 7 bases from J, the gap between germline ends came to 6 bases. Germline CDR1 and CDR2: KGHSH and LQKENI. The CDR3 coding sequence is TGTGCCAGCTCACCACCGCAGGGTGAAAAACTGTTTTTT. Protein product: CASSPPQGEKLFF.

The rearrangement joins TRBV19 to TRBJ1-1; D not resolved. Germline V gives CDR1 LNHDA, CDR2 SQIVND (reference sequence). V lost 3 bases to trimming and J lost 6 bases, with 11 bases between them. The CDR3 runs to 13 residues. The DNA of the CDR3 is TGTGCCAGTAGTATGGGTCTAGTCCCTGAAGCTTTCTTT. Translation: CASSMGLVPEAFF. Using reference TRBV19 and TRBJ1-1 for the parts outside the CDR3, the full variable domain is DGGITQSPKYLFRKEGQNVTLSCEQNLNHDAMYWYRQDPGQGLRLIYYSQIVNDFQKGDIAEGYSVSREKKESFPLTVTSAQKNPTAFYLCASSMGLVPEAFFGQGTRLTVV.

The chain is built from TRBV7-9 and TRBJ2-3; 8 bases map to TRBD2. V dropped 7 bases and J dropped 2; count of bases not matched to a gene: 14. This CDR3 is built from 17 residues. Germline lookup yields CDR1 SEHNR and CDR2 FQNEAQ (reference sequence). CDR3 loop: CASTLPVEAGDTDTQYF. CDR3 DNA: TGTGCCAGCACCCTCCCCGTCGAAGCGGGGGACACAGATACGCAGTATTTT.

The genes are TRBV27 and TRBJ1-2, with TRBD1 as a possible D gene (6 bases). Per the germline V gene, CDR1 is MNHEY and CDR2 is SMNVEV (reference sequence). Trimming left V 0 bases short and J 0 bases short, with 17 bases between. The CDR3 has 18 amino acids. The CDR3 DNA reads TGTGCCAGCAGTTTATCGGGGCAGGGGTATAATCCTAACTATGGCTACACCTTC. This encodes CASSLSGQGYNPNYGYTF.

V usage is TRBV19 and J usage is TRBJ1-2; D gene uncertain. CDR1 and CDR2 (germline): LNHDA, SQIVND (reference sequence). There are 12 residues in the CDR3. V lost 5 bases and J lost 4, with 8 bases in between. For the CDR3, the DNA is TGTGCCAGTAGTCCAGGAATCTATGGCTACACCTTC. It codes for CASSPGIYGYTF.

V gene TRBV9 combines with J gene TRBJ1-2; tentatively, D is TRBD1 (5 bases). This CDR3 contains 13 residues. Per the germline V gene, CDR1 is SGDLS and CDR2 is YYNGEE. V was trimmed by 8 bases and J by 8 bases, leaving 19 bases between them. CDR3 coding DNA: TGTGCCAGTCAGGAGGGGAAGGGTGGGGGCTACACCTTC. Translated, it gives CASQEGKGGGYTF.

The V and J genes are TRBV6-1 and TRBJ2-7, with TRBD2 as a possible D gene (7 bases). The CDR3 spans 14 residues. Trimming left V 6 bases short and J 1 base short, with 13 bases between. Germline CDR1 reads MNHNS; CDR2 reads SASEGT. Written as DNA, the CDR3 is TGTGCCAGCAGGAGGGGGGGTAGGTCCTACGAGCAGTACTTC. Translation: CASRRGGRSYEQYF.

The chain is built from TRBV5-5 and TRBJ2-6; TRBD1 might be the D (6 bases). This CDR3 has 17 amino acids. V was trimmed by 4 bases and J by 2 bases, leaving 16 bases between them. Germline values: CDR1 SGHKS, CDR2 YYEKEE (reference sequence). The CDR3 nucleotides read TGTGCCAGCAGCGAATGGGCCGACAGGCCTGGGGCCAACGTCCTGACTTTC. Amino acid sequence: CASSEWADRPGANVLTF.

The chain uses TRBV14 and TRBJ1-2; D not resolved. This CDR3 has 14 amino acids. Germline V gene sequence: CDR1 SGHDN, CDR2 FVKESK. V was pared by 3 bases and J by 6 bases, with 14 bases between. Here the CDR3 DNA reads TGTGCCAGCAGCCACGCCCAGGAATACGATGGCTACACCTTC. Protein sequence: CASSHAQEYDGYTF.

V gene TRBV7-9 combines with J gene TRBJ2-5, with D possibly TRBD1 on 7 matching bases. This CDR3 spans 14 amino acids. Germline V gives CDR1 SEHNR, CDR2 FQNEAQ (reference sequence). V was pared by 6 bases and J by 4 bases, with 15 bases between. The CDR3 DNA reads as TGTGCCAGCAGGGCAAGACAGGGAGGAGAGACCCAGTACTTC. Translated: CASRARQGGETQYF. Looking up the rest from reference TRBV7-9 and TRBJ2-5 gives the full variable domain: DTGVSQNPRHKITKRGQNVTFRCDPISEHNRLYWYRQTLGQGPEFLTYFQNEAQLEKSRLLSDRFSAERPKGSFSTLEIQRTEQGDSAMYLCASRARQGGETQYFGPGTRLLVL.

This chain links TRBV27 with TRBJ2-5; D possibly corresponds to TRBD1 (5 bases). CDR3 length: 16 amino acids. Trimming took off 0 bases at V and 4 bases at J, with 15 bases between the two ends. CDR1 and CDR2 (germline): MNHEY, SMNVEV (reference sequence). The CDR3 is CASSLSAGIEIETQYF. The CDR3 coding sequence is TGTGCCAGCAGTTTATCGGCAGGGATCGAAATAGAGACCCAGTACTTC.

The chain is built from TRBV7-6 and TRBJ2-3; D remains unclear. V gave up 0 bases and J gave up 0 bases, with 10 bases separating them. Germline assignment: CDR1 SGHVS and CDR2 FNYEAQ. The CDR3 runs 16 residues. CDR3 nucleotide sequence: TGTGCCAGCAGCTTAGCGCGCACTTCTAGCACAGATACGCAGTATTTT. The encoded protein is CASSLARTSSTDTQYF.

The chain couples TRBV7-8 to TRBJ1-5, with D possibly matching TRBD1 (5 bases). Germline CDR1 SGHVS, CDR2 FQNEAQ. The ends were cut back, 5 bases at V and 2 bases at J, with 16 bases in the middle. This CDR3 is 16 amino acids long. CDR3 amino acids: CASSKFAGFRNQPQHF. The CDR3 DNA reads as TGTGCCAGCAGCAAATTTGCAGGGTTTCGCAATCAGCCCCAGCATTTT.

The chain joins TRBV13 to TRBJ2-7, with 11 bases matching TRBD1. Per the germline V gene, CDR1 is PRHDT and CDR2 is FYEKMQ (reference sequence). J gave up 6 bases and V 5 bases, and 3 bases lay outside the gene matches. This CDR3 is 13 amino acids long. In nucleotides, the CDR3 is TGTGCCAGCAGCCCCGGGACAGGGGGCGAGCAGTACTTC. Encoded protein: CASSPGTGGEQYF.

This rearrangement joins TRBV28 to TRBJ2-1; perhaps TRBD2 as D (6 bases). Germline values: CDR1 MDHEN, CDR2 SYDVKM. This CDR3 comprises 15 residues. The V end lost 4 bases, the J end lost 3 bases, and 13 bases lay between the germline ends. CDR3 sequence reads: CASSYLSGLYNEQFF. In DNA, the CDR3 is TGTGCCAGCAGTTACCTTAGCGGACTCTACAATGAGCAGTTCTTC.

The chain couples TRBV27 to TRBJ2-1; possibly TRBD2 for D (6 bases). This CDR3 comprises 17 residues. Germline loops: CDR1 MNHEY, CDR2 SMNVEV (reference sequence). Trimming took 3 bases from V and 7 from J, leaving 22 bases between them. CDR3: CASSFYGTDYLLNEQFF. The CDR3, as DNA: TGTGCCAGCAGTTTCTACGGGACTGACTACTTGTTAAATGAGCAGTTCTTC.

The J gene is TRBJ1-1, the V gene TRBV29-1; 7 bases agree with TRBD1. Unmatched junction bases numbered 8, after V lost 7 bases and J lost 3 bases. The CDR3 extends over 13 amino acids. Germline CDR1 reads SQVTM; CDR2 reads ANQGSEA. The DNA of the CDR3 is TGCAGCGCCGGACAGGCCGGGTACACTGAAGCTTTCTTT. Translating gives CSAGQAGYTEAFF.

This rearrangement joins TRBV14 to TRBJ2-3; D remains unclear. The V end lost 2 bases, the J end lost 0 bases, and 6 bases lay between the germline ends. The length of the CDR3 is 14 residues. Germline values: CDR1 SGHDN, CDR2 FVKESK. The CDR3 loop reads CASSQSVSTDTQYF. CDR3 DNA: TGTGCCAGCAGCCAATCGGTCAGCACAGATACGCAGTATTTT.